Presented here are 20 T cell receptor beta chains from one specimen sequenced in a study of T cell changes during pregnancy in multiple sclerosis. Assay: immunoSEQ multiplex PCR; the TCRdb copy retains only in-frame clones and omits some. This table holds tens of thousands of clones, roughly nine tenths found once. The sequenced sample was peripheral blood, obtained before pregnancy. These TCRs come from a female donor with multiple sclerosis, enrolled in a pregnancy study.

This clone was observed a single time. V usage is TRBV28 and J usage is TRBJ2-7; 7 bases line up with TRBD1. Germline trimming cut 6 bases from V and 7 bases from J; bases unmatched to any gene: 3. Germline lookup yields CDR1 MDHEN and CDR2 SYDVKM. The CDR3 totals 11 residues. The CDR3 here is CASRSGQEQYF. CDR3 bases: TGTGCCAGCAGGTCGGGACAGGAGCAGTACTTC.

The V gene is TRBV7-9, the J gene TRBJ2-3; TRBD2 might be the D (5 bases). This CDR3 is 15 amino acids long. CDR1 is SEHNR, CDR2 FQNEAQ, per germline (reference sequence). The V and J ends lost 1 base and 10 bases respectively, with 18 bases between them. The chain's CDR3 is CASSLGRQVEGPQYF. Here the CDR3 DNA reads TGTGCCAGCAGCTTAGGTCGGCAGGTCGAGGGTCCGCAGTATTTT.

V gene TRBV27 combines with J gene TRBJ2-7; 8 bases agree with TRBD2. The CDR3 sequence is 15 residues long. With 5 bases clipped from V and 5 bases from J, the junction kept 11 bases outside the gene matches. Germline CDR1 MNHEY, CDR2 SMNVEV (reference sequence). The CDR3 loop is CASSLIAGQVHEQYF. For the CDR3, the DNA is TGTGCCAGCAGTCTTATAGCGGGGCAAGTCCACGAGCAGTACTTC.

The chain employs TRBV7-9 and TRBJ2-5, with D tentatively TRBD1 (6 bases). From germline, CDR1 is SEHNR and CDR2 FQNEAQ (reference sequence). The V gene lost 3 bases and the J gene lost 6 bases, with 14 bases spanning the gap. The CDR3 extends over 14 amino acids. The CDR3 bases are TGTGCCAGCAGCTTGGGACCAGGGGAAAAGACCCAGTACTTC. Its protein product is CASSLGPGEKTQYF.

The chain joins TRBV9 to TRBJ1-4; tentatively, D is TRBD1 (5 bases). Between the trimmed V and J ends, which lost 4 bases and 5 bases, there was a span of 12 bases. This CDR3 contains 14 residues. Looked up from germline, CDR1 is SGDLS and CDR2 is YYNGEE. CDR3 coding DNA: TGTGCCAGCAGCCCGGGGGGATCAAATGAAAAACTGTTTTTT. It encodes CASSPGGSNEKLFF.

V gene TRBV19 combines with J gene TRBJ2-2; perhaps TRBD1 as D (5 bases). Looked up from germline, CDR1 is LNHDA and CDR2 is SQIVND (reference sequence). The length of the CDR3 is 16 residues. Trimming removed 6 bases at V and 4 bases at J, with 18 bases between. The CDR3 DNA reads TGTGCCAGTAGCAGCCCCAGGGCCCAGGGCACCGGGGAGCTGTTTTTT. Protein: CASSSPRAQGTGELFF. Looking up the rest from reference TRBV19 and TRBJ2-2 gives the full variable domain: DGGITQSPKYLFRKEGQNVTLSCEQNLNHDAMYWYRQDPGQGLRLIYYSQIVNDFQKGDIAEGYSVSREKKESFPLTVTSAQKNPTAFYLCASSSPRAQGTGELFFGEGSRLTVL.

The rearrangement uses TRBV5-4 and TRBJ2-1, with TRBD1 matching over 9 bases. V lost 4 bases to trimming and J lost 7 bases; unmatched junction nucleotides: 15. This CDR3 has 17 residues. Germline V CDR1 and CDR2: SGHNT, YYREEE (reference sequence). The CDR3 spells CASSATLPGQGVNEQFF. CDR3 nucleotides: TGTGCCAGCAGCGCGACCCTCCCGGGACAGGGAGTAAATGAGCAGTTCTTC.

The chain has TRBV6-5 and TRBJ2-5; possible D gene TRBD1, 6 bases. The V gene lost 10 bases and the J gene lost 2 bases, with 14 bases spanning the gap. Germline loops: CDR1 MNHEY, CDR2 SVGAGI. CDR3 length: 13 amino acids. The CDR3 protein is CATNGQTQETQYF. In DNA form, the CDR3 reads TGTGCCACCAACGGACAGACACAAGAGACCCAGTACTTC.

This CDR3 reads CASSLLASGFSYNEQFF. CDR3 DNA: TGCGCCAGCAGCTTACTGGCTAGCGGGTTCTCTTACAATGAGCAGTTCTTC. The chain employs TRBV5-1 and TRBJ2-1, with 8 positions matching TRBD2. V gave up 2 bases and J gave up 4 bases; unmatched junction bases: 11. Germline loops: CDR1 SGHRS, CDR2 YFSETQ. The CDR3 loop spans 17 amino acids. Full variable domain (outside the CDR3, taken from reference TRBV5-1 and TRBJ2-1): KAGVTQTPRYLIKTRGQQVTLSCSPISGHRSVSWYQQTPGQGLQFLFEYFSETQRNKGNFPGRFSGRQFSNSRSEMNVSTLELGDSALYLCASSLLASGFSYNEQFFGPGTRLTVL.

The chain combines TRBV6-5 with TRBJ1-1; possible D gene TRBD1, 5 bases. The CDR3 has 15 amino acids. V lost 0 bases and J lost 0, with 8 bases in between. From germline, CDR1 is MNHEY and CDR2 SVGAGI. The CDR3, as DNA: TGTGCCAGCAGTTACTCAAAGGGGATGAACACTGAAGCTTTCTTT. Encoded protein: CASSYSKGMNTEAFF.

This clone was counted a single time. V gene TRBV7-6 combines with J gene TRBJ2-7, with a weak D call TRBD1 (5 bases). The CDR3 has 15 residues. Germline loops: CDR1 SGHVS, CDR2 FNYEAQ. Trimming removed 2 bases from V and 6 bases from J, with 17 bases in between. CDR3 sequence: CASSLMGGAGFEQYF. The CDR3 DNA reads TGTGCCAGCAGCTTAATGGGTGGGGCCGGGTTCGAGCAGTACTTC.

The chain has TRBV6-1 and TRBJ2-1, with D tentatively TRBD2 (6 bases). The V gene lost 8 bases and the J gene lost 4 bases, with 15 bases spanning the gap. Germline CDR1 reads MNHNS; CDR2 reads SASEGT. The CDR3 is made up of 14 amino acids. The CDR3 spells CASRLSGPYNEQFF. In DNA, the CDR3 is TGTGCCAGCCGCTTGAGCGGGCCTTACAATGAGCAGTTCTTC.

This chain uses TRBV5-1 with TRBJ2-5; D unresolved. CDR1 is SGHRS, CDR2 YFSETQ, per germline. V dropped 2 bases and J dropped 2 bases, with 4 bases sitting between them. This CDR3 is 12 amino acids long. The CDR3 bases are TGCGCCAGCAGCTTTCGGCAAGAGACCCAGTACTTC. This gives the protein CASSFRQETQYF.

V is TRBV18 and J is TRBJ1-1; 7 bases agree with TRBD1. Germline loops: CDR1 KGHSH, CDR2 LQKENI. V trimming: 3 bases; J trimming: 11 bases; junction bases outside the gene matches: 9. The CDR3 consists of 13 residues. The CDR3 here is CASSPGQVNFAFF. CDR3 nucleotide sequence: TGTGCCAGCTCACCTGGACAGGTTAATTTTGCTTTCTTT.

The V call is TRBV28, the J call TRBJ1-1; a possible D gene is TRBD1 (5 bases). Germline assignment: CDR1 MDHEN and CDR2 SYDVKM. This CDR3 contains 14 residues. The V end was cut by 4 bases, the J end by 5 bases, with 14 bases between. CDR3 DNA: TGTGCCAGCAGTTCCCCCGGGGCGGGGACTGAAGCTTTCTTT. Translation: CASSSPGAGTEAFF.

The chain uses TRBV29-1 and TRBJ2-1, with D unclear. Per germline, CDR1 SQVTM and CDR2 ANQGSEA. The CDR3 is made up of 12 amino acids. Trimming pared 4 bases from V and 9 bases from J, leaving 13 bases between. The CDR3 DNA reads TGCAGCGTTGCCCTAGATTTCGGTGAGCAGTTCTTC. Amino acid sequence: CSVALDFGEQFF.

This sequence joins TRBV9 and TRBJ2-1, with D perhaps matching TRBD2 (5 bases). Per the germline V gene, CDR1 is SGDLS and CDR2 is YYNGEE. CDR3 size: 15 residues. The V end lost 3 bases, the J end lost 7 bases, and 17 bases lay between the germline ends. The CDR3 region has the DNA TGTGCCAGCAGCGGAACTAGTTCCCAGTTAAATGAGCAGTTCTTC. Translated, it gives CASSGTSSQLNEQFF. Complete variable domain (other parts from reference TRBV9 and TRBJ2-1): DSGVTQTPKHLITATGQRVTLRCSPRSGDLSVYWYQQSLDQGLQFLIQYYNGEERAKGNILERFSAQQFPDLHSELNLSSLELGDSALYFCASSGTSSQLNEQFFGPGTRLTVL.

The V and J genes are TRBV5-1 and TRBJ2-7; D unclear. V was pared by 0 bases and J by 5 bases, with 12 bases between. From germline, CDR1 is SGHRS and CDR2 YFSETQ. The CDR3 is 14 residues long. CDR3 DNA sequence: TGCGCCAGCAGCTTGGATGGGCGTCCGAACGAGCAGTACTTC. Protein product: CASSLDGRPNEQYF.

V gene TRBV28 combines with J gene TRBJ2-1, with 12 bases identical to TRBD2. The CDR3 totals 16 residues. J was trimmed by 8 bases and V by 5 bases; bases with no gene match: 10. Germline values: CDR1 MDHEN, CDR2 SYDVKM. CDR3 bases: TGTGCCAGCAGTCCGACGACTAGCGGGAGTGTCTATGAGCAGTTCTTC. It yields the protein CASSPTTSGSVYEQFF.

J is TRBJ2-5 and V is TRBV14; maybe TRBD2 (7 bases). The V and J ends lost 0 bases and 4 bases respectively, with 18 bases between them. CDR3 length equals 17 residues. Germline V gene lookup returns CDR1 SGHDN and CDR2 FVKESK. CDR3 protein: CASSQEGGDPWRETQYF. In DNA form, the CDR3 reads TGTGCCAGCAGCCAAGAAGGGGGGGACCCCTGGAGAGAGACCCAGTACTTC.